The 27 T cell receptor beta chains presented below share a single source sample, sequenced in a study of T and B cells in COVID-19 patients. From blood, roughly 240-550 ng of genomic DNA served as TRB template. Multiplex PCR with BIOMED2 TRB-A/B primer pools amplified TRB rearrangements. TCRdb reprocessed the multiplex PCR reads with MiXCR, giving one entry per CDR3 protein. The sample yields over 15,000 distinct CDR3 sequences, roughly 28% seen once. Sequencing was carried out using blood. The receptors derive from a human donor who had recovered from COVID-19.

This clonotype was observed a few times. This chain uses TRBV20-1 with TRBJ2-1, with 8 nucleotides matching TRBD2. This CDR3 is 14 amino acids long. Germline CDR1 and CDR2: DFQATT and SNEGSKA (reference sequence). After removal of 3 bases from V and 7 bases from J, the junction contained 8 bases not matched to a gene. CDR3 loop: CSARLAGNVNEQFF. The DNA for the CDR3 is TGCAGTGCTAGGCTAGCGGGTAACGTGAATGAGCAGTTCTTC.

The CDR3 loop is CASNLTPGTGVQETQYF. The CDR3 DNA reads as TGTGCCAGTAATCTGACCCCCGGGACAGGGGTCCAAGAGACCCAGTACTTC. The V gene is TRBV6-2 or TRBV6-3, the J gene TRBJ2-5; 10 bases map to TRBD1. CDR1 MNHEY and CDR2 SVGEGT come from the germline V gene. The CDR3 loop spans 17 amino acids. The V and J ends lost 9 bases and 1 base, in that order; junction bases with no gene match: 14.

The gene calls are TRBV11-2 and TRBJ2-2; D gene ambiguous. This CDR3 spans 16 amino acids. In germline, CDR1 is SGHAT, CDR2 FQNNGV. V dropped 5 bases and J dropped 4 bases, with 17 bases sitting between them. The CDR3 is CASSLHPFWATGELFF. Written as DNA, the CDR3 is TGTGCCAGCAGCCTCCACCCTTTTTGGGCCACCGGGGAGCTGTTTTTT.

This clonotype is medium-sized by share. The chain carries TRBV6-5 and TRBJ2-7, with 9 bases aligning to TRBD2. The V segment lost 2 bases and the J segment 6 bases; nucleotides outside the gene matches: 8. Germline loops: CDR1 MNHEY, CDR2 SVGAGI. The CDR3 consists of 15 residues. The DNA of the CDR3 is TGTGCCAGCAGTTACAGGGCTAGCGGGGAGGGCGAGCAGTACTTC. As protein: CASSYRASGEGEQYF.

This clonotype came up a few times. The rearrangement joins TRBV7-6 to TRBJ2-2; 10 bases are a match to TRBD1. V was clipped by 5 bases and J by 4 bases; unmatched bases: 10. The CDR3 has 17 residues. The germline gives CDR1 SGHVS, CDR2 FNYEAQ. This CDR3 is CASSGSGGTGVTGELFF. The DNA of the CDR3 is TGTGCCAGCAGCGGATCGGGGGGGACAGGGGTCACCGGGGAGCTGTTTTTT.

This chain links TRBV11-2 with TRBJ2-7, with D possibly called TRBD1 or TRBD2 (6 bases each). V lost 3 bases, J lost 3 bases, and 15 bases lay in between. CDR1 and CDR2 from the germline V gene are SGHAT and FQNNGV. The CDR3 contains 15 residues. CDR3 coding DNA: TGTGCCAGCAGCTTCAATGTGGGGGGCGGCTACGAGCAGTACTTC. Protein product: CASSFNVGGGYEQYF.

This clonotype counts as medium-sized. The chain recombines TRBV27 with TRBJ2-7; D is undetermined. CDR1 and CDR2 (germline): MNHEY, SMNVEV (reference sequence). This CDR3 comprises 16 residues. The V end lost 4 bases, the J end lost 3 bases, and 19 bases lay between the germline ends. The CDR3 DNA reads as TGTGCCAGCAGTTCAACCCGGCTGGGCGTTGGCTACGAGCAGTACTTC. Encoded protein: CASSSTRLGVGYEQYF.

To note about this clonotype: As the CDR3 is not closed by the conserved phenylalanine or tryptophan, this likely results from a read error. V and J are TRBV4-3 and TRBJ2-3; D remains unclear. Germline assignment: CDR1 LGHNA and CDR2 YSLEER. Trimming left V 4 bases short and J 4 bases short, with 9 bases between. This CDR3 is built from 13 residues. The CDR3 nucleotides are TGCGCCAGCAGCCCCGGGCCGTCAGATACGCAGTATTAT. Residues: CASSPGPSDTQYY.

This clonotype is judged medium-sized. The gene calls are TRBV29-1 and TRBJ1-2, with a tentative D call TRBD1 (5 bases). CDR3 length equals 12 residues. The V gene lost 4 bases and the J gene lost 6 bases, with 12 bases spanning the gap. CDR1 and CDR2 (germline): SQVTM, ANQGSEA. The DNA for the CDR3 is TGCAGCGTTGTTGGGGGGAATGATGGCTACACCTTC. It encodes CSVVGGNDGYTF.

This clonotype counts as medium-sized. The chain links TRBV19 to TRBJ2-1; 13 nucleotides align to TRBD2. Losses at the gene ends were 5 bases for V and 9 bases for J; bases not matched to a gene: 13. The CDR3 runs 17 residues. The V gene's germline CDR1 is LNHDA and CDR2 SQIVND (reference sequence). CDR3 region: CASSSTTSGGIRGEQFF. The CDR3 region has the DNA TGTGCCAGTAGTTCCACGACTAGCGGGGGGATTCGGGGTGAGCAGTTCTTC.

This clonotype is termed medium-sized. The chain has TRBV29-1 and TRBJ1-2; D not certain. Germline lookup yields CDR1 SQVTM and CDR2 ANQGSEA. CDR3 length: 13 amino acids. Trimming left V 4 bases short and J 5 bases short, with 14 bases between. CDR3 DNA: TGCAGCGTTGGGCCTACAACGCAGTATGGCTACACCTTC. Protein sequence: CSVGPTTQYGYTF.

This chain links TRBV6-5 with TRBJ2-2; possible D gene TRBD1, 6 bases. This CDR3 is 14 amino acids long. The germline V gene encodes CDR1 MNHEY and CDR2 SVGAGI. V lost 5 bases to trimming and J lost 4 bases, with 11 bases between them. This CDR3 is CASSPQGSTGELFF. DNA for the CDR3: TGTGCCAGCAGTCCCCAGGGGTCCACCGGGGAGCTGTTTTTT.

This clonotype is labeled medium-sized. CDR3 sequence (DNA): TGCAGCGTTGCAACCGAGAGAGGCGGGGGGGCCGGAGATACGCAGTATTTT. Translation: CSVATERGGGAGDTQYF. The chain links TRBV29-1 to TRBJ2-3; 9 nucleotides line up with TRBD2. The V and J ends lost 4 bases and 5 bases, in that order; junction bases with no gene match: 16. The CDR3 length is 17 residues. Looked up from germline, CDR1 is SQVTM and CDR2 is ANQGSEA.

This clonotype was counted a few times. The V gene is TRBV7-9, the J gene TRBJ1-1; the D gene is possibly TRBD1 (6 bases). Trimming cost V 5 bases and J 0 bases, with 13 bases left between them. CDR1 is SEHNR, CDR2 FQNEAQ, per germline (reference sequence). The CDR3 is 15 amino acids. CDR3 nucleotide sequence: TGTGCCAGCAGCAAGATAAGACAGGTGAACACTGAAGCTTTCTTT. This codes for CASSKIRQVNTEAFF.

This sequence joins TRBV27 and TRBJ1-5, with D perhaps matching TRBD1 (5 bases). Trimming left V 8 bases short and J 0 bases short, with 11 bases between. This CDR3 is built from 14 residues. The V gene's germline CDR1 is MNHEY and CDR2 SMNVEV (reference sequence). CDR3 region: CASGGGYSNQPQHF. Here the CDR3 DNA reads TGTGCCAGCGGGGGAGGGTATAGCAATCAGCCCCAGCATTTT.

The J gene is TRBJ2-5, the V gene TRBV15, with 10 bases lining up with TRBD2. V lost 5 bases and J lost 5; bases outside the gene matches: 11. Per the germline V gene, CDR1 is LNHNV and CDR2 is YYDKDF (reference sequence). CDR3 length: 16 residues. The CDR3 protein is CATSGSGGQTMETQYF. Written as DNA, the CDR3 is TGTGCCACCAGCGGTAGCGGGGGGCAAACTATGGAGACCCAGTACTTC.

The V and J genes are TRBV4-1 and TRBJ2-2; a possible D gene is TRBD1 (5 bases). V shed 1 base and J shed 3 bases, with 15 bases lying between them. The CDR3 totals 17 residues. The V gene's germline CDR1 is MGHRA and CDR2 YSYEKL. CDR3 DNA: TGCGCCAGCAGCCAAGTCCCCAGGGCTGTTGACACCGGGGAGCTGTTTTTT. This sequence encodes CASSQVPRAVDTGELFF.

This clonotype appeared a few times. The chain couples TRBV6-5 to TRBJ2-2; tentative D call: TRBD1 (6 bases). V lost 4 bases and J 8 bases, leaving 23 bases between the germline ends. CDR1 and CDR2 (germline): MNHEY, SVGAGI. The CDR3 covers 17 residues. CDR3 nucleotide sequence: TGTGCCAGCAGTTTTGAAACAGGGTGGTCCCGGCGGGGGGAGCTGTTTTTT. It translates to CASSFETGWSRRGELFF.

In nucleotides, the CDR3 is TGTGCCAGCAGCCTTAAGACAGGGTTTGGGCAGCCCCAGCATTTT. This sequence encodes CASSLKTGFGQPQHF. This chain joins TRBV6-5 and TRBJ1-5; 7 bases are shared with TRBD1. The V gene end was trimmed by 6 bases and the J gene end by 7 bases; junction bases not matched to a gene: 12. The CDR3 has 15 amino acids. Germline lookup yields CDR1 MNHEY and CDR2 SVGAGI.

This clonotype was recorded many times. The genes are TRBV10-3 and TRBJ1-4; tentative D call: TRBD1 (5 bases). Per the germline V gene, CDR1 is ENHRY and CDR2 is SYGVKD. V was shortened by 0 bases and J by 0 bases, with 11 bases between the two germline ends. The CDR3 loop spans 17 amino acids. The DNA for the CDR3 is TGTGCCATCAGTGAGTCTGAACAGGATGCAACTAATGAAAAACTGTTTTTT. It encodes CAISESEQDATNEKLFF.

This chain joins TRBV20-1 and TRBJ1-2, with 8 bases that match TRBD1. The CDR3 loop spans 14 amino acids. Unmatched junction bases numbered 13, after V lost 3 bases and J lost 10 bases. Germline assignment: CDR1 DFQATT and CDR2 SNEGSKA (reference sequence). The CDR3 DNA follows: TGCAGTGCTAGGCCCCTTCCGGGACAGGACTTCTACACCTTC. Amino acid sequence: CSARPLPGQDFYTF.

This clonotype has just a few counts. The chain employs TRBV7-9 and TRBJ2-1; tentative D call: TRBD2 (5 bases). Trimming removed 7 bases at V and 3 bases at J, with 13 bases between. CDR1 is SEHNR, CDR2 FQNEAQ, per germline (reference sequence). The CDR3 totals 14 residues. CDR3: CASNGVRFYNEQFF. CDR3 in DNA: TGTGCCAGCAACGGGGTGCGGTTCTACAATGAGCAGTTCTTC.

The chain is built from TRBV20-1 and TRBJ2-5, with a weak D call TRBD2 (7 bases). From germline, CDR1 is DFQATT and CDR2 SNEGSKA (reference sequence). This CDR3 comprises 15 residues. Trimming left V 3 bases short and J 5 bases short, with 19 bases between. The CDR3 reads CSASGGRHSRETQYF. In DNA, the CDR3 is TGCAGTGCTAGCGGGGGGCGGCATTCCCGGGAGACCCAGTACTTC.

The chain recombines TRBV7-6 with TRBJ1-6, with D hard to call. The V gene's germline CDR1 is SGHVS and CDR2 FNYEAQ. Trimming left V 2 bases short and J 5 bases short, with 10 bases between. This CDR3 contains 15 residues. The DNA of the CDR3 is TGTGCCAGCAGCTTATCGGCCCAAAATAATTCACCCCTCCACTTT. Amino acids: CASSLSAQNNSPLHF.

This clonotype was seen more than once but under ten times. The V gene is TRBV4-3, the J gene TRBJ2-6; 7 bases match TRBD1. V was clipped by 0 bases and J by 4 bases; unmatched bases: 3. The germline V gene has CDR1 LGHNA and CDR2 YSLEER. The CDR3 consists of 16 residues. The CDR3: CASSQEDRAGANVLTF. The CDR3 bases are TGCGCCAGCAGCCAAGAAGACAGGGCGGGGGCCAACGTCCTGACTTTC.

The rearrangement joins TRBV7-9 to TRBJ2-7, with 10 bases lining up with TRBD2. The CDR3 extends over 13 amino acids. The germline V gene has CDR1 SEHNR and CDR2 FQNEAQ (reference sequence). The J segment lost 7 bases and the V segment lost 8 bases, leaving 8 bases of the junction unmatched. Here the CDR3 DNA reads TGTGCCAGCCGACCTAGCGGGGGAGATGAGCAGTACTTC. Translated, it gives CASRPSGGDEQYF.

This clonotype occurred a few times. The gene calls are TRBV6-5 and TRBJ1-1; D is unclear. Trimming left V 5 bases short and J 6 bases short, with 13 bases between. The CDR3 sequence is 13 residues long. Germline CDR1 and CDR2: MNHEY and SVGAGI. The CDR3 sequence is CASSPFMSAEAFF. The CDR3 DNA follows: TGTGCCAGCAGTCCCTTTATGAGCGCTGAAGCTTTCTTT.